The TCR beta chain described here comes from a study of T cell responses to AZD1222 COVID-19 vaccine. Whole-study findings and limits: Rises in breadth and depth of Spike-specific TCRs came after two AZD1222 doses. White British ancestry dominated among donors, who included more females, and clonal diversity was possibly underestimated. Only five or six individuals given AZD1222 were seropositive at baseline.

Repertoires were generated with immunoSEQ multiplex PCR, while TCRdb's copy carries only in-frame clones and drops some. The sample lists some 130,000 clones, roughly 91% occurring once. The CDR3 loop spans 15 amino acids. Losses at the gene ends were 4 bases for V and 10 bases for J; bases not matched to a gene: 13. Germline loops: CDR1 KGHSH, CDR2 LQKENI. In the case of this clone: Antigen specificity is unknown.

The clonotype originates from an adult who received the AZD1222 COVID-19 vaccine. The sequenced sample was peripheral blood, obtained 28 days after the second AZD1222 dose. The chain uses TRBV18 and TRBJ2-1, with TRBD2 identical over 7 bases. CDR3 sequence (DNA): TGTGCCAGCTCACGCGGGACTACCCCGGGGAGGGAGCAGTTCTTC. Its translation is CASSRGTTPGREQFF. Together with reference TRBV18 and TRBJ2-1, the CDR3 gives the full variable domain: NAGVMQNPRHLVRRRGQEARLRCSPMKGHSHVYWYRQLPEEGLKFMVYLQKENIIDESGMPKERFSAEFPKEGPSILRIQQVVRGDSAAYFCASSRGTTPGREQFFGPGTRLTVL.